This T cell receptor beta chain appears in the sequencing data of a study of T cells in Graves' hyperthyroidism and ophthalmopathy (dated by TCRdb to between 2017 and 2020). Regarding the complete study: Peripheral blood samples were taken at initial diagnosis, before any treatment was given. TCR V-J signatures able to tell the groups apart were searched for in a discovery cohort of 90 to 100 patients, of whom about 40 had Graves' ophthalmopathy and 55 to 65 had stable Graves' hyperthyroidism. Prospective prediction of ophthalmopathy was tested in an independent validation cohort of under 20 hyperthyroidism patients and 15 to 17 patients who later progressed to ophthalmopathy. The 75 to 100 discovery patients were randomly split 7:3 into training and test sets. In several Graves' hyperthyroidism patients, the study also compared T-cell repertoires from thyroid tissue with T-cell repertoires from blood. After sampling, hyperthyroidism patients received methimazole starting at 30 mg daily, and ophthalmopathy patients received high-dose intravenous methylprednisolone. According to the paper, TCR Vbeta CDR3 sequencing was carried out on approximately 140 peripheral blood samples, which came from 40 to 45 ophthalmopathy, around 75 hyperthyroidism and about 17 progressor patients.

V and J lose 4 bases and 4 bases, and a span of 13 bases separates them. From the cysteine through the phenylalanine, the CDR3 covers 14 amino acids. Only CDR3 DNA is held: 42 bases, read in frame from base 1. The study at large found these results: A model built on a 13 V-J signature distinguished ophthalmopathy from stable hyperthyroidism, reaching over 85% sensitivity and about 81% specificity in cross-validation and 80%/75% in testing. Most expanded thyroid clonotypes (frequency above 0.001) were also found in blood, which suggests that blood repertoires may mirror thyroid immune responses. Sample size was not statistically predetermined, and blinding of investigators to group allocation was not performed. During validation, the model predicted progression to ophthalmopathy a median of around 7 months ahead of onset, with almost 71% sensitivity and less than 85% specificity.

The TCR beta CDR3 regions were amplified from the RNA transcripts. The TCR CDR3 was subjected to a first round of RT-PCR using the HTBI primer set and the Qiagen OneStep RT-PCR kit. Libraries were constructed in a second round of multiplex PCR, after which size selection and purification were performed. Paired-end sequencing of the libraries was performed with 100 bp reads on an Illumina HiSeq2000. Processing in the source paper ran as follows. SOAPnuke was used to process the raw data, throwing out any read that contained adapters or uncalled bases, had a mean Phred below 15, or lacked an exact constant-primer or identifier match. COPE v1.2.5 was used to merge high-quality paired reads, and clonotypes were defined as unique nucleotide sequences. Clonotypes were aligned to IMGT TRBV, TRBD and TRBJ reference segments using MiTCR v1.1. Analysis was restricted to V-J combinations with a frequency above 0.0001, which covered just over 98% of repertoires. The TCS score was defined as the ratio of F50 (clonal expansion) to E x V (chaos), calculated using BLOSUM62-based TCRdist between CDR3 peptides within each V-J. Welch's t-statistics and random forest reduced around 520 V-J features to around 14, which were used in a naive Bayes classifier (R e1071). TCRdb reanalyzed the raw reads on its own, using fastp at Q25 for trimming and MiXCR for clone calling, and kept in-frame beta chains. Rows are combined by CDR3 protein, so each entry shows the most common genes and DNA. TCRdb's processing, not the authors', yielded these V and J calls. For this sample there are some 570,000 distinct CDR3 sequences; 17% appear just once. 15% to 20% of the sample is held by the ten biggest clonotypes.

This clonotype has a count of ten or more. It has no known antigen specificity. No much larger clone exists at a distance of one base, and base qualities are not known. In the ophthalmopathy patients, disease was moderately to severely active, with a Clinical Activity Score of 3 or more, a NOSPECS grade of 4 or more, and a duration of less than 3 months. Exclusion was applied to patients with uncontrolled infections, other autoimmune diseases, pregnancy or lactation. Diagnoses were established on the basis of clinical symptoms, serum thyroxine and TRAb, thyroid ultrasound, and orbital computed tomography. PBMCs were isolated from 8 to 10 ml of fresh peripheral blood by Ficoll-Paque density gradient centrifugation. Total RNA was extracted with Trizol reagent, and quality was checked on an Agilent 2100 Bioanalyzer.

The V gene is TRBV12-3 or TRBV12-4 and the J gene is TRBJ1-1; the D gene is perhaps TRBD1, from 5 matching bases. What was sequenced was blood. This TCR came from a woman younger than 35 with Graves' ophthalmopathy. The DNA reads TGTGCCAGCAGTTCGGCAGGGTTTGGCACTGAAGCTTTCTTT. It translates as CASSSAGFGTEAFF.